This paragraph covers one TCR beta chain sequence. The CDR3 totals 14 residues. Germline V gene sequence: CDR1 SEHNR, CDR2 FQNEAQ (reference sequence). This specimen comes from a study of Graves' ophthalmopathy and Graves' hyperthyroidism. RNA transcripts were the template, and TCR beta CDR3 regions were amplified from them. RT-PCR was first run with HTBI primers, then multiplex PCR in a second round. One entry per CDR3 protein results from TCRdb running MiXCR on the multiplex PCR reads. Among hundreds of thousands of distinct CDR3 sequences listed, roughly two fifths were seen once. The receptor was isolated from an adult man with Graves' ophthalmopathy. The chain links TRBV7-9 to TRBJ2-5, with 7 bases identical to TRBD2. The better agreement between TRBJ2-7 and the DNA end casts doubt on the J call. The sample consisted of peripheral blood. CDR3 nucleotide sequence: TGTGCCAGCAGCTTTGGGGGGGGTAGCGACGAGCAGTACTTC. Amino acids: CASSFGGGSDEQYF.